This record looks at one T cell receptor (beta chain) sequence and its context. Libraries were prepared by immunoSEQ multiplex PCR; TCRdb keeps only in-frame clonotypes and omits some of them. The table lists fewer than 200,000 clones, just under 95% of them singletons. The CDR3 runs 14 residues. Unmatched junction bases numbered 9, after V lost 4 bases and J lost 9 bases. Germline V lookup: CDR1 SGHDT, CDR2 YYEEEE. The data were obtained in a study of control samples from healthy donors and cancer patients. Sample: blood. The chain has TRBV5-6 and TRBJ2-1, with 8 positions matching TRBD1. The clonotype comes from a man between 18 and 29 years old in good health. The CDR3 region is CASSGQGRWGEQFF. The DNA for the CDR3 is TGTGCCAGCAGCGGACAGGGCCGATGGGGTGAGCAGTTCTTC.